This T cell receptor (beta chain) comes out of a study of identifying expanded T cells in peripheral blood. The assay was immunoSEQ multiplex PCR, and TCRdb's table has in-frame clones only and misses some. This repertoire shows around 100,000 clones, 80% to 90% found once; its top ten account for roughly 6%. This clone has more than one count but fewer than ten. The sequencing input was blood. The TCR was taken from a person aged 18-69 years in good health.

The CDR3 region has the DNA TGTGCCATCAGGCCCGGAAGTTTGGGGGAGACCCAGTACTTC. Translated: CAIRPGSLGETQYF. This sequence joins TRBV10-3 and TRBJ2-5; D gene unclear. Trimming pared 6 bases from V and 5 bases from J, leaving 16 bases between. The germline V gene has CDR1 ENHRY and CDR2 SYGVKD. The CDR3 contains 14 residues.